The 24 T cell receptor beta chains listed next were all sequenced from one sample in a study of blood T cells in healthy people across ages. Combining a sample-barcoded 5' primer with a J-beta primer mix, a second PCR ran for about 6 to 12 cycles. TCRdb re-called the 5' RACE reads with MiXCR, one entry per CDR3 protein. The sample holds about 640,000 distinct CDR3 sequences, about 54% seen once. Sequences were obtained from blood. The receptors come from a man in his fifties or sixties in good health.

This clonotype was counted a few times. The rearrangement uses TRBV20-1 and TRBJ1-2; D remains unclear. The V and J ends lost 3 bases and 4 bases respectively, with 6 bases between them. This CDR3 is built from 11 residues. Germline CDR1 DFQATT, CDR2 SNEGSKA (reference sequence). The chain's CDR3 is CSASSGYGYTF. CDR3 DNA: TGCAGTGCTAGTTCGGGCTATGGCTACACCTTC.

This clonotype has more than one count but fewer than ten. The V gene is TRBV5-1, the J gene TRBJ2-2; possible D gene TRBD2, 6 bases. Germline CDR1 SGHRS, CDR2 YFSETQ. The germline V and J ends were trimmed by 0 bases and 1 base, with 10 bases remaining between them. CDR3 size: 16 residues. Here the CDR3 reads CASSLVSSVNTGELFF. Here the CDR3 DNA reads TGCGCCAGCAGCTTGGTGTCTAGCGTGAACACCGGGGAGCTGTTTTTT.

V and J are TRBV6-1 and TRBJ2-1; 8 bases line up with TRBD2. From germline, CDR1 is MNHNS and CDR2 SASEGT. This CDR3 has 15 amino acids. V dropped 2 bases and J dropped 2; count of bases not matched to a gene: 2. CDR3: CASSERGGTYNEQFF. The CDR3 region has the DNA TGTGCCAGCAGTGAACGCGGGGGGACCTACAATGAGCAGTTCTTC.

This clonotype was counted a few times. The chain links TRBV4-1 to TRBJ2-7, with 9 positions matching TRBD2. CDR1 and CDR2 from the germline V gene are MGHRA and YSYEKL. V shed 1 base, J shed 2 bases, and the junction held 3 bases outside the gene matches. The CDR3 consists of 15 residues. The CDR3 region has the DNA TGCGCCAGCAGCCAAGGGGCTAGCGGGGCCTACGAGCAGTACTTC. It is translated as CASSQGASGAYEQYF.

This clonotype was counted between two and nine times. This chain connects TRBV20-1 to TRBJ1-4; 10 positions agree with TRBD1. V was pared by 3 bases and J by 5 bases, with 3 bases of the junction left unmatched. This CDR3 has 14 residues. Germline V lookup: CDR1 DFQATT, CDR2 SNEGSKA (reference sequence). The CDR3 protein is CSARDRGRNEKLFF. The DNA of the CDR3 is TGCAGTGCTAGGGACAGGGGGAGGAATGAAAAACTGTTTTTT.

V and J are TRBV5-1 and TRBJ2-5, with 8 bases aligning to TRBD2. The J call may be faulty, since TRBJ2-1 better matches the DNA end. The CDR3 runs 16 residues. Germline CDR1 SGHRS, CDR2 YFSETQ. The CDR3 DNA reads as TGCGCCAGCAGCTTGTTGCGGGGGGACCCTCAAGAGACCCAGTTCTTC. Protein sequence: CASSLLRGDPQETQFF.

The V gene is TRBV5-5, the J gene TRBJ2-5; 9 nucleotides line up with TRBD1. V lost 3 bases and J lost 1; bases outside the gene matches: 4. This CDR3 comprises 15 residues. The V gene's germline CDR1 is SGHKS and CDR2 YYEKEE (reference sequence). CDR3 sequence reads: CASSSGTGRQETQYF. The CDR3 coding sequence is TGTGCCAGCAGCTCCGGGACAGGGCGCCAAGAGACCCAGTACTTC.

The chain has TRBV2 and TRBJ1-1; D is ambiguous. There are 12 residues in the CDR3. Germline-derived CDR1 and CDR2 are SNHLY and FYNNEI. The V gene lost 5 bases and the J gene lost 8 bases, with 12 bases spanning the gap. The CDR3 is CASSRVSGEAFF. CDR3 DNA: TGTGCCAGCAGTCGGGTCAGCGGAGAAGCTTTCTTT.

The rearrangement uses TRBV7-2 and TRBJ2-1; 9 bases align to TRBD1. The CDR3 is 16 amino acids. Germline V gene data show CDR1 as SGHTA and CDR2 as FQGNSA. The V and J ends lost 5 bases and 3 bases, in that order; junction bases with no gene match: 8. This chain's CDR3 is CASSRAGTGNYNEQFF. The CDR3 DNA sequence: TGTGCCAGCAGCCGAGCCGGGACAGGGAACTACAATGAGCAGTTCTTC. The full variable domain, in which reference TRBV7-2 and TRBJ2-1 provide the parts outside the CDR3, is GAGVSQSPSNKVTEKGKDVELRCDPISGHTALYWYRQSLGQGLEFLIYFQGNSAPDKSGLPSDRFSAERTGGSVSTLTIQRTQQEDSAVYLCASSRAGTGNYNEQFFGPGTRLTVL.

The genes are TRBV11-2 and TRBJ2-7; no clear D. The DNA matches TRBJ2-5 better at its end, which makes the J call doubtful. CDR1 and CDR2 from the germline V gene are SGHAT and FQNNGV. The CDR3 contains 15 residues. CDR3 nucleotides: TGTGCCAGCAGCTTTAATTTCACGGGCACGGGGACCCAGTACTTC. Its protein product is CASSFNFTGTGTQYF.

The rearrangement uses TRBV6-1 and TRBJ1-1, with a weak D call TRBD1 (5 bases). Trimming shortened V by 2 bases and J by 11 bases, and 18 bases separated the two germline ends. The CDR3 has 14 residues. Germline V CDR1 and CDR2: MNHNS, SASEGT. In nucleotides, the CDR3 is TGTGCCAGCAGTGAAACCCTCAGGGTAAACGAGGCTTTCTTT. Its protein product is CASSETLRVNEAFF.

The rearrangement uses TRBV14 and TRBJ2-3, with a possible D match to TRBD1 (8 bases). This CDR3 region has 15 residues. V was cut by 3 bases and J by 4 bases, with 14 bases left in between. Germline lookup yields CDR1 SGHDN and CDR2 FVKESK. The CDR3 loop is CASSQSGTGPDTQYF. As DNA, the CDR3 is TGTGCCAGCAGCCAGAGCGGGACAGGTCCAGATACGCAGTATTTT.

The chain couples TRBV4-1 to TRBJ2-3; 9 nucleotides agree with TRBD2. The CDR3 runs to 19 residues. After removal of 0 bases from V and 0 bases from J, the junction contained 10 bases not matched to a gene. Germline CDR1 and CDR2: MGHRA and YSYEKL. This chain's CDR3 is CASSQDPGLARGSTDTQYF. CDR3 nucleotides: TGCGCCAGCAGCCAAGACCCCGGACTAGCGAGGGGGAGCACAGATACGCAGTATTTT.

The chain employs TRBV12-3 or TRBV12-4 and TRBJ2-3, with D perhaps being TRBD1 or TRBD2 (5 bases each). V was pared by 6 bases and J by 0 bases, with 16 bases between. This CDR3 has 16 amino acids. The CDR3 reads CASRSDREGSTDTQYF. The CDR3 nucleotides read TGTGCCAGCAGATCCGACAGAGAGGGTAGCACAGATACGCAGTATTTT.

Here the CDR3 reads CASEGHPYNEQFF. For the CDR3, the DNA is TGTGCCAGCGAGGGACACCCCTACAATGAGCAGTTCTTC. The chain links TRBV25-1 to TRBJ2-1, with D perhaps matching TRBD1 (6 bases). The CDR3 has 13 amino acids. Looked up from germline, CDR1 is MGHDK and CDR2 is SYGVNS. Deletions cut 8 bases from V and 2 bases from J, with 10 bases between.

V is TRBV4-2 and J is TRBJ2-1, with a possible D match to TRBD2 (6 bases). The V end was cut by 4 bases, the J end by 8 bases, with 9 bases between. The CDR3 runs 12 residues. The germline gives CDR1 LGHNA, CDR2 YNFKEQ. CDR3 DNA sequence: TGTGCCAGCAGCCGCCCTAGCGATGAGCAGTTCTTC. Protein sequence: CASSRPSDEQFF.

The chain joins TRBV7-9 to TRBJ2-3; 7 nucleotides agree with TRBD1. The CDR3 sequence is 15 residues long. Unmatched junction bases numbered 11, after V lost 7 bases and J lost 4 bases. CDR1 is SEHNR, CDR2 FQNEAQ, per germline (reference sequence). The DNA of the CDR3 is TGTGCCAGCACAGGCCAGGGGGAGAGTCCAGATACGCAGTATTTT. Protein product: CASTGQGESPDTQYF.

There are a few counts of this clonotype. This clone may be a read error of a much larger clone one base away. The chain joins TRBV11-2 to TRBJ2-1; 9 positions agree with TRBD1. Germline CDR1 is SGHAT and CDR2 is FQNNGV. V gave up 5 bases and J gave up 3 bases; unmatched junction bases: 5. The CDR3 consists of 15 residues. The CDR3 sequence: CASSLGQGFYNEQFF. CDR3 in DNA: TGTGCCAGCAGCCTCGGACAGGGGTTCTACAATGAGCAGTTCTTC.

This rearrangement joins TRBV29-1 to TRBJ1-2, with 7 bases lining up with TRBD1. After removal of 6 bases from V and 4 bases from J, the junction contained 8 bases not matched to a gene. Germline V lookup: CDR1 SQVTM, CDR2 ANQGSEA. This CDR3 has 13 residues. Here the CDR3 reads CSVTRDSLYGYTF. In DNA, the CDR3 is TGCAGCGTGACCCGGGACAGCCTCTATGGCTACACCTTC.

J is TRBJ2-1 and V is TRBV11-2, with 8 bases fitting TRBD2. Germline-derived CDR1 and CDR2 are SGHAT and FQNNGV. Trimming cost V 6 bases and J 13 bases; bases outside gene matches: 17. The CDR3 is 15 residues long. The CDR3 DNA is TGTGCCAGCAGGCCCTCTGCGGGGGGCTCAGGAACCCAGTTCTTC. Its translation: CASRPSAGGSGTQFF. Supplemented by reference TRBV11-2 and TRBJ2-1, the full variable domain reads EAGVAQSPRYKIIEKRQSVAFWCNPISGHATLYWYQQILGQGPKLLIQFQNNGVVDDSQLPKDRFSAERLKGVDSTLKIQPAKLEDSAVYLCASRPSAGGSGTQFFGPGTRLTVL.

The rearrangement links TRBV5-5 to TRBJ2-7; perhaps TRBD2 as D (6 bases). The germline V gene has CDR1 SGHKS and CDR2 YYEKEE (reference sequence). This CDR3 spans 13 amino acids. V was pared by 4 bases and J by 6 bases, with 14 bases between. The CDR3 nucleotides read TGTGCCAGCAGCAAACCGGGAGCCGGCGAGCAGTACTTC. It yields the protein CASSKPGAGEQYF.

A remark on this clonotype: At one of its ends the junction is not consistent with the germline gene, which may arise from a read error. The chain combines TRBV7-9 with TRBJ1-6; no clear D. This CDR3 has 15 residues. Per germline, CDR1 SEHNR and CDR2 FQNEAQ (reference sequence). The CDR3 loop is CACRSTGIHNSPLHF. In nucleotides, the CDR3 is TGTGCCTGCAGGTCAACGGGTATCCATAATTCACCCCTCCACTTT.

This chain connects TRBV6-1 to TRBJ2-7; TRBD2 agrees at 9 bases. CDR1 is MNHNS and CDR2 is SASEGT in the germline V gene. This CDR3 is 15 amino acids long. The J segment lost 6 bases and the V segment lost 1 base, leaving 7 bases of the junction unmatched. CDR3 amino acids: CASSEGGLAPFEQYF. Written as DNA, the CDR3 is TGTGCCAGCAGTGAAGGGGGACTAGCTCCATTCGAGCAGTACTTC.

As concerns this clonotype: The junction does not match germline at one end; this may be a read error. V is TRBV7-9 and J is TRBJ1-6; 11 bases are shared with TRBD1. CDR3 length equals 16 residues. Germline values: CDR1 SEHNR, CDR2 FQNEAQ (reference sequence). As DNA, the CDR3 is TGTGCCAGCAGCTCATCGGACAGGGGGCGTAATTCACCCCCCCACTTT. Translating it yields CASSSSDRGRNSPPHF.